The 27 T cell receptor beta chains listed next were all sequenced from one sample in a study of cytomegalovirus exposure and HLA in healthy donors. 13 Jbeta primers and 60 Vbeta primers were used for the PCR. Sequenced by immunoSEQ multiplex PCR; TCRdb stores in-frame clones only, minus some. The sample yields about 130,000 clones, 80% seen once. The sample was PBMCs. The receptor source for this set is a man in his forties or fifties in good health and CMV-seronegative.

This clone was seen just once. CDR3 coding DNA: TGTGCCAGCAGACAGGGAGCCACAGATACGCAGTATTTT. Protein sequence: CASRQGATDTQYF. The rearrangement links TRBV7-9 to TRBJ2-3; a weak D match, TRBD1 (6 bases). V was trimmed by 6 bases and J by 2 bases, leaving 9 bases between them. Germline V CDR1 and CDR2: SEHNR, FQNEAQ (reference sequence). The CDR3 extends over 13 amino acids. The variable domain in full, completed from reference TRBV7-9 and TRBJ2-3, reads DTGVSQNPRHKITKRGQNVTFRCDPISEHNRLYWYRQTLGQGPEFLTYFQNEAQLEKSRLLSDRFSAERPKGSFSTLEIQRTEQGDSAMYLCASRQGATDTQYFGPGTRLTVL.

The chain employs TRBV4-2 and TRBJ1-1; TRBD1 might be the D (5 bases). The germline V gene has CDR1 LGHNA and CDR2 YNFKEQ. The CDR3 extends over 12 amino acids. Trimming took 1 base from V and 8 from J, leaving 8 bases between them. CDR3 sequence reads: CASSQVGGEAFF. The CDR3 DNA follows: TGTGCCAGCAGCCAAGTTGGGGGGGAAGCTTTCTTT.

The rearrangement links TRBV2 to TRBJ1-2; D possibly corresponds to TRBD1 (6 bases). CDR3 length: 15 residues. Germline lookup yields CDR1 SNHLY and CDR2 FYNNEI. The V gene lost 6 bases and the J gene lost 8 bases, with 22 bases spanning the gap. The CDR3, as DNA: TGTGCCAGCAGGGGAAGGGGGGCGGGAGGTAGCGGCTACACCTTC. Translating it yields CASRGRGAGGSGYTF.

J is TRBJ2-7 and V is TRBV28, with TRBD1 matching 7 bases. Unmatched junction bases numbered 5, after V lost 3 bases and J lost 0 bases. This CDR3 has 15 residues. Germline CDR1 MDHEN, CDR2 SYDVKM. CDR3 region: CASSFRGRPSYEQYF. CDR3 bases: TGTGCCAGCAGTTTTAGGGGGCGGCCCTCCTACGAGCAGTACTTC.

This chain joins TRBV28 and TRBJ2-7; 8 bases align to TRBD2. J lost 4 bases, V lost 6 bases, and 8 bases had no gene match. The CDR3 totals 14 residues. The V gene's germline CDR1 is MDHEN and CDR2 SYDVKM. CDR3 bases: TGTGCCAGCAGAGGTAGCGGGATGTTATACGAGCAGTACTTC. The encoded protein is CASRGSGMLYEQYF.

V usage is TRBV7-3 and J usage is TRBJ2-1, with a possible D match to TRBD1 (6 bases). The CDR3 runs to 12 residues. V gave up 5 bases and J gave up 13 bases, with 15 bases separating them. The germline CDR1 and CDR2 sequences are SGHTA and FQGTGA. CDR3 sequence reads: CASSTNRVPQFF. For the CDR3, the DNA is TGTGCCAGCAGCACAAACAGGGTCCCACAGTTCTTC.

This chain links TRBV6-5 with TRBJ2-1; 9 positions agree with TRBD2. The CDR3 covers 15 residues. Germline V lookup: CDR1 MNHEY, CDR2 SVGAGI. With V trimmed by 8 bases and J by 4 bases, 9 bases remained unmatched. In nucleotides, the CDR3 is TGTGCCAGCGGCCGTTCTAGCGGGACTTACAATGAGCAGTTCTTC. It codes for CASGRSSGTYNEQFF.

This clone was recorded once. V usage is TRBV9 and J usage is TRBJ2-1, with 7 bases lining up with TRBD2. Trimming took 0 bases from V and 8 from J; bases not matched to a gene: 14. In germline, CDR1 is SGDLS, CDR2 YYNGEE. CDR3 length: 17 residues. The CDR3 nucleotides are TGTGCCAGCAGCGTAGGGGGGGGTAGCGGCCCTAGGGATGAGCAGTTCTTC. The encoded protein is CASSVGGGSGPRDEQFF.

The chain combines TRBV19 with TRBJ2-7, with 7 bases lining up with TRBD2. There are 13 residues in the CDR3. Germline CDR1 reads LNHDA; CDR2 reads SQIVND (reference sequence). V lost 5 bases, J lost 4 bases, and 5 bases stayed unmatched. As DNA, the CDR3 is TGTGCCAGTAGTCTTAAGCGGGGATACGAGCAGTACTTC. The encoded protein is CASSLKRGYEQYF. The entire variable domain, with the rest obtained from reference TRBV19 and TRBJ2-7, is as follows: DGGITQSPKYLFRKEGQNVTLSCEQNLNHDAMYWYRQDPGQGLRLIYYSQIVNDFQKGDIAEGYSVSREKKESFPLTVTSAQKNPTAFYLCASSLKRGYEQYFGPGTRLTVT.

The genes are TRBV6-4 and TRBJ2-3; TRBD2 matches at 7 bases. Germline assignment: CDR1 MRHNA and CDR2 SNTAGT. The CDR3 runs to 15 residues. V shed 5 bases, J shed 4 bases, and the junction held 9 bases outside the gene matches. CDR3 region: CASSSRGGRPDTQYF. The CDR3 region has the DNA TGTGCCAGCAGTTCACGGGGAGGGCGTCCAGATACGCAGTATTTT.

The chain uses TRBV27 and TRBJ1-2; possible D gene TRBD1, 6 bases. The CDR3 covers 14 residues. Germline V gene lookup returns CDR1 MNHEY and CDR2 SMNVEV (reference sequence). Trimming stripped 4 bases from V and 0 bases from J, with 9 bases between. The CDR3 DNA is TGTGCCAGCAGTTCGACAGGCTCTAACTATGGCTACACCTTC. Amino acid sequence: CASSSTGSNYGYTF.

V gene TRBV5-1 combines with J gene TRBJ2-2; a weak D match, TRBD2 (5 bases). This CDR3 is built from 15 residues. Trimming pared 4 bases from V and 7 bases from J, leaving 17 bases between. Per the germline V gene, CDR1 is SGHRS and CDR2 is YFSETQ. The CDR3 DNA reads TGCGCCAGCAGCCCGCTCCCCGGGGTTGACGGGGAGCTGTTTTTT. The encoded protein is CASSPLPGVDGELFF.

The gene calls are TRBV2 and TRBJ1-2; D remains ambiguous. The ends were cut back, 6 bases at V and 8 bases at J, with 16 bases in the middle. The CDR3 covers 13 residues. CDR1 is SNHLY and CDR2 is FYNNEI in the germline V gene. The CDR3 nucleotides read TGTGCCAGCAGCTCGGAGGTAGGGAACGGCTACACCTTC. Translating gives CASSSEVGNGYTF.

The chain employs TRBV7-9 and TRBJ2-1, with 10 positions matching TRBD2. V shed 5 bases and J 8 bases; nucleotides not matched to a gene: 15. Looked up from germline, CDR1 is SEHNR and CDR2 is FQNEAQ (reference sequence). CDR3 length: 17 residues. CDR3: CASSPLAASGSLDEQFF. The CDR3 region has the DNA TGTGCCAGCAGCCCCCTGGCCGCTAGCGGGAGTCTCGATGAGCAGTTCTTC.

The CDR3 bases are TGTGCCAGCAGTCGGGACAGATGGACCGGGGAGCTGTTTTTT. Residues: CASSRDRWTGELFF. The rearrangement links TRBV6-5 to TRBJ2-2, with TRBD1 matching 7 bases. Trimming took 5 bases from V and 5 from J; bases not matched to a gene: 5. The CDR3 runs to 14 residues. The germline CDR1 and CDR2 sequences are MNHEY and SVGAGI.

The V gene is TRBV18, the J gene TRBJ1-1, with 7 bases matching TRBD1. CDR1 is KGHSH, CDR2 LQKENI, per germline. The CDR3 sequence is 14 residues long. Trimming removed 3 bases from V and 4 bases from J; junction bases left unmatched: 5. The CDR3, as DNA: TGTGCCAGCTCACCGACAGGGCAGACCACTGAAGCTTTCTTT. It specifies CASSPTGQTTEAFF.

The J gene is TRBJ2-1, the V gene TRBV18; a weak D match, TRBD1 (6 bases). Germline V CDR1 and CDR2: KGHSH, LQKENI. The CDR3 has 15 residues. Trimming pared 2 bases from V and 3 bases from J, leaving 11 bases between. CDR3 DNA: TGTGCCAGCTCACCAGGGGGCTTCGACTACAATGAGCAGTTCTTC. Its protein product is CASSPGGFDYNEQFF. The full variable domain, in which reference TRBV18 and TRBJ2-1 provide the parts outside the CDR3, is NAGVMQNPRHLVRRRGQEARLRCSPMKGHSHVYWYRQLPEEGLKFMVYLQKENIIDESGMPKERFSAEFPKEGPSILRIQQVVRGDSAAYFCASSPGGFDYNEQFFGPGTRLTVL.

CDR3 in DNA: TGCGCCAGCAGCCCCTCCGGAGCACCGAACTATGGCTACACCTTC. Translation: CASSPSGAPNYGYTF. The chain carries TRBV5-1 and TRBJ1-2; no reliable D call. CDR3 length: 15 residues. CDR1 SGHRS and CDR2 YFSETQ come from the germline V gene. Trimming stripped 4 bases from V and 2 bases from J, with 15 bases between.

The chain recombines TRBV6-5 with TRBJ2-2, with 9 nucleotides matching TRBD2. The germline gives CDR1 MNHEY, CDR2 SVGAGI. This CDR3 comprises 16 residues. The junction had 6 bases not matched to a gene; V was cut back by 0 bases and J by 7 bases. Here the CDR3 reads CASSYSAGGIGGELFF. In nucleotides, the CDR3 is TGTGCCAGCAGTTACTCAGCGGGAGGTATTGGCGGGGAGCTGTTTTTT.

The V gene is TRBV7-3, the J gene TRBJ2-3; no clear D. The CDR3 runs 13 residues. CDR1 SGHTA and CDR2 FQGTGA come from the germline V gene. The V end lost 5 bases, the J end lost 3 bases, and 9 bases lay between the germline ends. CDR3: CASSPSLTDTQYF. The CDR3, as DNA: TGTGCCAGCAGCCCTTCTTTAACAGATACGCAGTATTTT.

V is TRBV6-1 and J is TRBJ1-6; 9 positions agree with TRBD1. Germline trimming cut 8 bases from V and 10 bases from J; bases unmatched to any gene: 6. Germline-derived CDR1 and CDR2 are MNHNS and SASEGT. The CDR3 spans 13 residues. CDR3 in amino acids: CASVGQGGSPLHF. In DNA form, the CDR3 reads TGTGCCAGCGTGGGACAGGGTGGATCACCCCTCCACTTT.

The V call is TRBV29-1, the J call TRBJ2-2; tentative D call: TRBD2 (5 bases). Per the germline V gene, CDR1 is SQVTM and CDR2 is ANQGSEA. V lost 6 bases, J lost 7 bases, and 18 bases lay in between. This CDR3 comprises 14 residues. The CDR3 DNA reads as TGCAGCGTGCGTGTGACGACTACGAGCGGGGAGCTGTTTTTT. Its translation is CSVRVTTTSGELFF.

The chain is built from TRBV7-9 and TRBJ2-5; 10 positions match TRBD1. With V trimmed by 3 bases and J by 1 base, 8 bases remained unmatched. CDR1 SEHNR and CDR2 FQNEAQ come from the germline V gene (reference sequence). The CDR3 is 17 amino acids. The CDR3 coding sequence is TGTGCCAGCAGCTTCATTCCCTGGGACAGGGGCCAAGAGACCCAGTACTTC. Protein: CASSFIPWDRGQETQYF.

This clone appeared a few times. The V call is TRBV28, the J call TRBJ1-3; a possible D gene is TRBD1 (6 bases). Germline V CDR1 and CDR2: MDHEN, SYDVKM. The CDR3 length is 15 residues. The V end was cut by 4 bases, the J end by 10 bases, with 20 bases between. CDR3 DNA sequence: TGTGCCAGCAGTTCTGACAGCCTCCGTAGGGGGACCATATATTTT. It encodes CASSSDSLRRGTIYF. Based on the CDR3 plus reference TRBV28 and TRBJ1-3, the full variable domain is DVKVTQSSRYLVKRTGEKVFLECVQDMDHENMFWYRQDPGLGLRLIYFSYDVKMKEKGDIPEGYSVSREKKERFSLILESASTNQTSMYLCASSSDSLRRGTIYFGEGSWLTVV.

The chain couples TRBV5-4 to TRBJ2-3; D gene unclear. Germline values: CDR1 SGHNT, CDR2 YYREEE (reference sequence). Trimming took off 3 bases at V and 2 bases at J, with 10 bases between the two ends. The CDR3 has 14 residues. CDR3 nucleotides: TGTGCCAGCAGCTCGAGCTCTAACACAGATACGCAGTATTTT. This sequence encodes CASSSSSNTDTQYF.

The chain employs TRBV6-5 and TRBJ2-2; 7 nucleotides agree with TRBD1. Germline lookup yields CDR1 MNHEY and CDR2 SVGAGI. The V gene end was trimmed by 5 bases and the J gene end by 7 bases; junction bases not matched to a gene: 4. The CDR3 sequence is 13 residues long. For the CDR3, the DNA is TGTGCCAGCAGTAACCACAGGGGCGGGGAGCTGTTTTTT. This gives the protein CASSNHRGGELFF.

This chain uses TRBV5-1 with TRBJ2-3; no clear D gene. The CDR3 consists of 13 residues. Trimming removed 3 bases at V and 0 bases at J, with 5 bases between. The germline gives CDR1 SGHRS, CDR2 YFSETQ. The CDR3 sequence is CASSSTSTDTQYF. The CDR3 region has the DNA TGCGCCAGCAGCTCCACTAGCACAGATACGCAGTATTTT.